These 17 T cell receptor beta chains share one sample of origin, sequenced in a study of shared clonotypes between healthy human individuals (dated by TCRdb to the early 2020s). The library was produced with the immunoSEQ multiplex PCR assay. As stored in TCRdb, this immuneACCESS dataset retains in-frame rearrangements with V and J assigned. A fraction of the clones does not appear; measured against another copy, unresolved V genes explain less than half of the discrepancy, and the remainder lacks a known reason. This sample has around 2.5 million clones in its table, and roughly 93% of those were observed once. Roughly 0.36% of the sample is taken by the ten largest. Sequencing was done on a sample of naive CD4+ T cells from PBMCs. Interpreted using the paper, the cell subset or site label stands for: CD45RA+ positively selected. These receptors came from a man aged 18 to 30 in good health. Some clones in this sample may be carry-over from other donors' samples.

The chain has TRBV5-1 and TRBJ1-2, with 11 bases aligning to TRBD1. Germline assignment: CDR1 SGHRS and CDR2 YFSETQ. The length of the CDR3 is 16 residues. Unmatched junction bases numbered 5, after V lost 0 bases and J lost 4 bases. The CDR3 region has the DNA TGCGCCAGCAGCTTGGCAGGACAGGGGGCGATCTATGGCTACACCTTC. Amino acids: CASSLAGQGAIYGYTF.

The J gene is TRBJ1-2, the V gene TRBV28; D is ambiguous. The CDR3 consists of 13 residues. Trimming removed 3 bases from V and 5 bases from J, with 10 bases in between. Germline V gene sequence: CDR1 MDHEN, CDR2 SYDVKM. This chain's CDR3 is CASSFTEIYGYTF. Here the CDR3 DNA reads TGTGCCAGCAGTTTCACGGAAATTTATGGCTACACCTTC.

Points on this clone: The identical CDR3 is also encoded by other nucleotide sequences in the sample. The chain joins TRBV28 to TRBJ1-5; no reliable D call. Germline CDR1 reads MDHEN; CDR2 reads SYDVKM. V was pared by 1 base and J by 6 bases, with 4 bases between. There are 12 residues in the CDR3. DNA of the CDR3: TGTGCCAGCAGTTTATCCGGTCAGCCCCAGCATTTT. This encodes CASSLSGQPQHF.

The chain carries TRBV4-1 and TRBJ2-7, with D perhaps being TRBD1 or TRBD2 (5 bases each). CDR3 length: 14 residues. Trimming cost V 0 bases and J 6 bases, with 12 bases left between them. CDR1 and CDR2 (germline): MGHRA, YSYEKL. In DNA form, the CDR3 reads TGCGCCAGCAGCCAAGAACAGGCTGCGGGCGAGCAGTACTTC. Its protein is CASSQEQAAGEQYF.

The chain combines TRBV30 with TRBJ2-5, with a tentative D call TRBD2 (5 bases). Trimming removed 3 bases from V and 8 bases from J, with 25 bases in between. This CDR3 contains 16 residues. Germline CDR1 and CDR2: GTSNPN and SVGIG (reference sequence). This CDR3 reads CAWSANLLGLTGTQYF. The CDR3 region has the DNA TGTGCCTGGAGCGCTAATCTACTAGGCCTAACGGGTACCCAGTACTTC.

The chain links TRBV18 to TRBJ2-3; 7 nucleotides line up with TRBD1. The ends lost 5 bases at V and 2 bases at J; junction bases unmatched: 7. Germline lookup yields CDR1 KGHSH and CDR2 LQKENI. The CDR3 contains 15 residues. The CDR3 is CASSWGQRLTDTQYF. The CDR3 DNA follows: TGTGCCAGCTCATGGGGACAGAGACTCACAGATACGCAGTATTTT.

Comments on this clone: The sample has other DNA sequences that encode this CDR3 too. The chain has TRBV7-9 and TRBJ1-2; D not resolved. In germline, CDR1 is SEHNR, CDR2 FQNEAQ (reference sequence). CDR3 length equals 11 residues. V was trimmed by 5 bases and J by 7 bases, leaving 8 bases between them. CDR3 sequence (DNA): TGTGCCAGCAGCCTCGTATTTGGCTACACCTTC. This sequence encodes CASSLVFGYTF.

This chain uses TRBV6-5 with TRBJ2-5; the D gene is possibly TRBD1 (6 bases). Germline CDR1 is MNHEY and CDR2 is SVGAGI. The CDR3 extends over 13 amino acids. The V end was cut by 7 bases, the J end by 2 bases, with 11 bases between. The CDR3 DNA follows: TGTGCCAGCACCGAAACAGGGCAAGAGACCCAGTACTTC. Translating gives CASTETGQETQYF.

This clone was seen only once. V usage is TRBV5-6 and J usage is TRBJ1-1, with D unclear. V gave up 2 bases and J gave up 4 bases, with 15 bases separating them. CDR3 size: 15 residues. Germline CDR1 and CDR2: SGHDT and YYEEEE. CDR3 DNA: TGTGCCAGCAGCTTCGGTCAGGCGAGGGTCACTGAAGCTTTCTTT. Amino acid sequence: CASSFGQARVTEAFF.

The V and J genes are TRBV7-2 and TRBJ1-1; no firm D call. The V and J ends lost 1 base and 11 bases respectively, with 14 bases between them. CDR1 and CDR2 (germline): SGHTA, FQGNSA. This CDR3 spans 13 amino acids. As DNA, the CDR3 is TGTGCCAGCAGCTTAGTAGGGTGGCAGGATGCTTTCTTT. This codes for CASSLVGWQDAFF.

The chain's CDR3 is CASSVIGTAKAFF. The DNA for the CDR3 is TGCGCCAGCAGCGTAATTGGGACGGCGAAGGCTTTCTTT. The V gene is TRBV5-1, the J gene TRBJ1-1; weak D call: TRBD1 (5 bases). The CDR3 totals 13 residues. Germline V gene sequence: CDR1 SGHRS, CDR2 YFSETQ. V shed 4 bases and J shed 11 bases, with 18 bases lying between them.

This chain connects TRBV2 to TRBJ2-1; 10 nucleotides line up with TRBD2. J was trimmed by 1 base and V by 6 bases; bases with no gene match: 9. CDR3 length: 17 residues. Germline V gives CDR1 SNHLY, CDR2 FYNNEI. The chain's CDR3 is CASRDPSSGRSYNEQFF. DNA of the CDR3: TGTGCCAGCAGGGATCCGTCTAGCGGGAGATCCTACAATGAGCAGTTCTTC. The whole variable domain, remainder taken from reference TRBV2 and TRBJ2-1, is EPEVTQTPSHQVTQMGQEVILRCVPISNHLYFYWYRQILGQKVEFLVSFYNNEISEKSEIFDDQFSVERPDGSNFTLKIRSTKLEDSAMYFCASRDPSSGRSYNEQFFGPGTRLTVL.

V is TRBV2 and J is TRBJ1-5, with 8 nucleotides matching TRBD1. The junction had 1 base not matched to a gene; V was cut back by 3 bases and J by 6 bases. Germline V gene lookup returns CDR1 SNHLY and CDR2 FYNNEI. This CDR3 comprises 13 residues. In nucleotides, the CDR3 is TGTGCCAGCAGTGACAGGGGGCTTCAGCCCCAGCATTTT. This codes for CASSDRGLQPQHF. Drawing the rest from reference TRBV2 and TRBJ1-5, the complete variable domain is EPEVTQTPSHQVTQMGQEVILRCVPISNHLYFYWYRQILGQKVEFLVSFYNNEISEKSEIFDDQFSVERPDGSNFTLKIRSTKLEDSAMYFCASSDRGLQPQHFGDGTRLSIL.

This chain joins TRBV7-9 and TRBJ2-7; D gene ambiguous. Germline V gene sequence: CDR1 SEHNR, CDR2 FQNEAQ (reference sequence). CDR3 length: 14 amino acids. V was shortened by 1 base and J by 6 bases, with 13 bases between the two germline ends. CDR3 loop: CASSLEGSEREQYF. CDR3 coding DNA: TGTGCCAGCAGCTTAGAGGGAAGTGAGCGCGAGCAGTACTTC.

V usage is TRBV5-1 and J usage is TRBJ2-5; D ambiguous. V lost 0 bases, J lost 4 bases, and 13 bases lay in between. The CDR3 covers 15 residues. Per germline, CDR1 SGHRS and CDR2 YFSETQ. The CDR3 loop is CASSLARAGRETQYF. CDR3 nucleotide sequence: TGCGCCAGCAGCTTGGCCCGGGCAGGACGAGAGACCCAGTACTTC.

The chain employs TRBV7-2 and TRBJ1-1; tentative D call: TRBD1 (6 bases). With 2 bases removed from V and 0 bases from J, the gap between germline ends came to 19 bases. This CDR3 region has 18 residues. Germline loops: CDR1 SGHTA, CDR2 FQGNSA. In DNA form, the CDR3 reads TGTGCCAGCAGCTTATCGGGGGGCCGACCAAATTTGAACACTGAAGCTTTCTTT. The encoded protein is CASSLSGGRPNLNTEAFF.

The V gene is TRBV5-1, the J gene TRBJ2-7; TRBD2 matches at 11 bases. The germline CDR1 and CDR2 sequences are SGHRS and YFSETQ. The junction had 7 bases not matched to a gene; V was cut back by 1 base and J by 4 bases. The CDR3 totals 16 residues. The CDR3 protein is CASSLTSGSGAYEQYF. The CDR3 DNA sequence: TGCGCCAGCAGCTTGACTAGCGGGAGTGGAGCATACGAGCAGTACTTC.